This T cell receptor beta chain was found in a study of vaccination and CD4 T cells after COVID-19. The study, taken as a whole, reports: A median of 86.3% of reactive clones, in convalescent patients, became evident only post-vaccination. Relatively few convalescent patients and no early post-infection timepoints were analyzed.

As to treatment: approximately nine-day PBMC culture with coronavirus spike peptide pools or control peptides (ViraFEST assay). ViraFEST stimulated the growth of antigen-specific T cells using peptide pools and subsequently profiled their TCRs by sequencing. Turning to this clonotype: No antigen is known for it.

The Oncomine TCR Beta short-read assay was applied to DNA of cultured CD4+ T cells. Using its own MiXCR run on the PCR reads, TCRdb lists one record per CDR3 protein. This sample has 15,000 or so distinct CDR3 sequences; about 39% occur once, and the top ten carry roughly 5.5%. The clonotype originates from a human donor who had recovered from COVID-19. Sequences were derived from CD4+ T cells from blood, cultured in vitro, sampled before SARS-CoV-2 vaccination.

The CDR3 nucleotides read TGCAGCGTTGAAGCGGGGGGGAGCTATGGCTACACCTTC. Its translation is CSVEAGGSYGYTF. The chain links TRBV29-1 to TRBJ1-2; possibly TRBD1 for D (5 bases). V dropped 1 base and J dropped 4 bases, with 10 bases sitting between them. The CDR3 spans 13 residues. Germline V lookup: CDR1 SQVTM, CDR2 ANQGSEA.